Here is one TCR beta chain with its context. Repertoires were generated with immunoSEQ multiplex PCR, while TCRdb's copy carries only in-frame clones and drops some. The table shows some 2.1 million clones, with 85% to 95% occurring only once. The data were taken from a study of shared clonotypes between healthy human individuals. The CDR3 covers 15 residues. V was pared by 4 bases and J by 4 bases, with 4 bases of the junction left unmatched. Germline values: CDR1 MNHNS, CDR2 SASEGT. The receptor was derived from a man aged 18 to 29 in good health. The gene calls are TRBV6-1 and TRBJ1-6; 7 bases align to TRBD1. The sequenced sample consisted of naive CD4+ T cells sorted from blood. This sample's subset: CD45RA+ positively selected. The CDR3 coding sequence is TGTGCCAGCAGTGGGGACAGCCAATATAATTCACCCCTCCACTTT. It encodes CASSGDSQYNSPLHF.